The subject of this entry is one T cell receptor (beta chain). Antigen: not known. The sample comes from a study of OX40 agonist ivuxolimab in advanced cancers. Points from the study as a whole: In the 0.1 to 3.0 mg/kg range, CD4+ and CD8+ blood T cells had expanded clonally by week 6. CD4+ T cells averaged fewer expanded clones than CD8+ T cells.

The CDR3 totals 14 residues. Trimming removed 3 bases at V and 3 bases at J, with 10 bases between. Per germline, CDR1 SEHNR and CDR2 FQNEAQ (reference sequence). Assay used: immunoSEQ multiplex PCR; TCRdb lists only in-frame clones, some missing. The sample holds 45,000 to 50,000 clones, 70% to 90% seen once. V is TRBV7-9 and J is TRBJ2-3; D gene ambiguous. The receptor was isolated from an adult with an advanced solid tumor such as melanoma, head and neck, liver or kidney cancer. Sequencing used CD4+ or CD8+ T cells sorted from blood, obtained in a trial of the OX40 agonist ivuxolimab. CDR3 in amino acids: CASSFERRTDTQYF. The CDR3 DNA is TGTGCCAGCAGCTTCGAGCGTCGGACAGATACGCAGTATTTT.